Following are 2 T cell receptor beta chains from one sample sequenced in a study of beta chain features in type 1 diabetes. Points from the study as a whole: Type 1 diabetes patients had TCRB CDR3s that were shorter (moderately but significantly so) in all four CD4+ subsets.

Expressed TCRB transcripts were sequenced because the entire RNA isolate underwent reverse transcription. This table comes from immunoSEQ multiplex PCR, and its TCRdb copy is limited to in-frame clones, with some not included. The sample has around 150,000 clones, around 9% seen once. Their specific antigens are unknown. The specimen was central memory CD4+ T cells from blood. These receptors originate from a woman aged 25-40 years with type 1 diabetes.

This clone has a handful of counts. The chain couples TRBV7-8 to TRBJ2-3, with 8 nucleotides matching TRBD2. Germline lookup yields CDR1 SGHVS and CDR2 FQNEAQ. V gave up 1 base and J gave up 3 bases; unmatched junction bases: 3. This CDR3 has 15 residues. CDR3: CASSLGAGATDTQYF. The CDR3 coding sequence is TGTGCCAGCAGCTTAGGAGCGGGAGCGACAGATACGCAGTATTTT.

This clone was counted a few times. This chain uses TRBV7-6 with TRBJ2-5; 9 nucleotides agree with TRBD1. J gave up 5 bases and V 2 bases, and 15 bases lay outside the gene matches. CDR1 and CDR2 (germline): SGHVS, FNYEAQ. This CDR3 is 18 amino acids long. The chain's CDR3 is CASSLLTPSTGGEETQYF. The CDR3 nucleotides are TGTGCCAGCAGCTTATTGACACCATCGACAGGGGGAGAGGAGACCCAGTACTTC.